This entry is about one TCR beta chain. The table lists this clonotype with a few counts. Its antigen specificity is not known. Within one base of it there is no much larger clone, and no base qualities were kept. The sequencing machine was an Illumina NovaSeq 6000. TCRalpha and TCRbeta cDNA libraries were built by 5'RACE with constant-segment primers, adding sample barcodes and unique molecular identifiers. RNA was extracted from every sample with Trizol reagent. Libraries were amplified in two PCR steps, with a second sample barcode and Illumina TruSeq adapters added in the second step. Sequencing of libraries was performed on an Illumina NovaSeq with 2 x 150 bp paired-end reads. The paper's data handling went like this. With migec v1.2.7, reads were demultiplexed and then collapsed into UMI-guided consensus sequences. Using mixcr v2.1.11, UMI consensuses were aligned to TRA and TRB V and J templates and then assembled into clonotypes. Expanded or contracted clonotypes were those called significant by both edgeR and NoisET, with noise models trained on biological replicates. For edgeR calls, the thresholds were a false discovery rate-adjusted p below 0.01 and a log2 fold-change of 1. As an exploratory analysis of dynamics, PCA with hierarchical clustering was applied to max-normalized trajectories of the 1000 most abundant clonotypes. The CD4 or CD8 phenotype of responding clones was assigned using the separately sequenced CD4+ and CD8+ repertoires. TCRdb trimmed public reads at Q25 via fastp, called clones via MiXCR and kept in-frame beta chains. Identical CDR3 protein sequences are pooled into one entry, listed with their most common genes and DNA. These V and J calls originate from TCRdb's pipeline instead of the authors' own analysis. For this sample the table gives roughly 450,000 distinct CDR3 sequences, of which around a sixth were detected only once. The ten top clones hold around 12% of the sample.

PBMCs were isolated by Ficoll-Paque density gradient centrifugation. These data come from a study of T-cell memory formation after mild COVID-19 (dated by TCRdb to about 2021). Context from the whole study: TCR sequence clusters from the two donors were largely donor specific. In two donors, T-cell clones that expanded and contracted after mild COVID-19 were followed by sequencing TCRalpha and TCRbeta repertoires longitudinally. Two young, previously healthy adult volunteers, one female and one male, were included in the cohort. What the study reported, not specific to this receptor: Only two mild cases were covered in the study, and larger cohorts including severe cases with pre-infection samples were considered necessary. SARS-CoV-2 specificity of the second-wave clones peaking on day 37 was not confirmed. Clones contracting from day 15 to 85 had balanced CD4/CD8 phenotypes, while a second wave expanding from day 15 to 37 was biased towards CD4+. Some responding clones were detected in pre-infection memory, suggesting pre-existing cross-reactive memory T cells joined the SARS-CoV-2 response. Contracting CD4+ clones were found mainly in CM and EM memory subsets, while CD8+ clones were enriched in EMRA.

For CDR1 and CDR2, the germline V gene (reference sequence) lists LGHDT and YNNKEL. V loses 4 bases at its end and J loses 8 bases; junction bases beyond the gene matches: 20. Inclusive of the bounding cysteine and phenylalanine, the CDR3 is 19 residues long. Of the read, only the CDR3 DNA is kept; its 57 bases are in frame from base 1. The sequence is built from TRBV3-1 and TRBJ1-4; 9 central nucleotides agree with TRBD1. Material: PBMCs or a T cell subset sorted from them (not recorded which). The sequence came from an adult woman who had mild COVID-19 (a few samples of this study predate the infection). The sample titles of this study are shuffled in the database, so cell type and time point are left out; the donor was told from shared clones. This receptor carries the CDR3 CASSPLEGNKQGAGEKLFF. The DNA sequence is given as TGTGCCAGCAGCCCTCTCGAGGGAAATAAACAGGGGGCTGGAGAAAAACTGTTTTTT.